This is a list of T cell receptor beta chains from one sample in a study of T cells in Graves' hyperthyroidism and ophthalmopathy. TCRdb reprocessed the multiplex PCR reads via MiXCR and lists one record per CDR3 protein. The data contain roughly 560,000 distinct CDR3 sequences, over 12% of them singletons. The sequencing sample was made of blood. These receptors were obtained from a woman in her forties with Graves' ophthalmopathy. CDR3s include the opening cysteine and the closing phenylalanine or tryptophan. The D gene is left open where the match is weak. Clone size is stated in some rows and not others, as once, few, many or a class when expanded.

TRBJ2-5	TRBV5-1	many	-	TGCGCCAGCAGCTTGTCGCCTGAACCCGAGACCCAGTACTTC	CASSLSPEPETQYF
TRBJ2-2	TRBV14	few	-	TGTGCCAGCAGCAAACAGGTGGGGCAGTACCAACCTTGGGCCGGGGAGCTGTTTTTT	CASSKQVGQYQPWAGELFF
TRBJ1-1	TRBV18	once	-	TGTGCCAGCTCACCTTACCGGGAGAACTATGAAGCTTTCTTT	CASSPYRENYEAFF
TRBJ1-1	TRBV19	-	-	TGTGCCAGTCCAGAGGAGGAAGTACACACTGAAGCTTTCTTT	CASPEEEVHTEAFF
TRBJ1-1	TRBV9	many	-	TGTGCCAGCAGCCTAGCGGGGGGTGCAACTGAAGCTTTCTTT	CASSLAGGATEAFF
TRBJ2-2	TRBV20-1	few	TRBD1	TGCAGTGCTGAAAATACAGGGGCCGGGGAGCTGTTTTTT	CSAENTGAGELFF
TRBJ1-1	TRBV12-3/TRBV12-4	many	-	TGTGCCAGCAGTTCTCTCAGGGAGGGTAACACTGAAGCTTTCTTT	CASSSLREGNTEAFF
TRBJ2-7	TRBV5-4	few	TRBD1	TGTGCCAGCAGCTTGTCTCTCACCCTGGACAGGGGCTCGGCCTACGAGCAGTACTTC	CASSLSLTLDRGSAYEQYF
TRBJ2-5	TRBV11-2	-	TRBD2	TGTGCCAGCAGCCCTTCTTGGACTAGCCAAGAGACCCAGTACTTC	CASSPSWTSQETQYF
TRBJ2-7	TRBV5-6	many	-	TGTGCCAGCAGCTTGGTGGTGGGGACTTTAAACCTCGAGCAGTACTTC	CASSLVVGTLNLEQYF
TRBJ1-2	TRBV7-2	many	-	TGTGCCAGCAGCCGACGGAAACAGGACTATGGCTACACCTTC	CASSRRKQDYGYTF
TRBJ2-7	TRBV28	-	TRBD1	TGTGCCAGCAGTTTTTCCCAGGGTCGGGACAGCTCCTACGAGCAGTACTTC	CASSFSQGRDSSYEQYF
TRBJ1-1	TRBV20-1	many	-	TGCAGTGCTAAATCGGGCAGCCAGAACACTGAAGCTTTCTTT	CSAKSGSQNTEAFF
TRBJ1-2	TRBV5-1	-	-	TGCGCCAGCAGCTCTTCAGGGGAAGGAGGCTACACCTTC	CASSSSGEGGYTF
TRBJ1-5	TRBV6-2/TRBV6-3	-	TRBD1	TGTGCCAGCAGCAAAACAGGGGCCAATCAGCCCCAGCATTTT	CASSKTGANQPQHF
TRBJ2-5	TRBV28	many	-	TGTGCCAGCAGCCCCCGGGGTGGTTGGGAGACCCAGTACTTC	CASSPRGGWETQYF
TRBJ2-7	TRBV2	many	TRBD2	TGTGCCAGCAGTGGGGGGACTAACCCCTACGAGCAGTACTTC	CASSGGTNPYEQYF
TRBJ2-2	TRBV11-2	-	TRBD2	TGTGCCAGCAGCTTAGAGTGGACTAGCGGGAGATTCACCGGGGAGCTGTTTTTT	CASSLEWTSGRFTGELFF
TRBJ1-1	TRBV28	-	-	TGTGCCAGCAGCAGGGGAGCGGGCCTCCGGCCTTTCTTT	CASSRGAGLRPFF
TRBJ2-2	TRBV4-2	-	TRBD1	TGTGCCAGCAGCCAGACGGGACAGGCGCCCGGGGAGCTGTTTTTT	CASSQTGQAPGELFF
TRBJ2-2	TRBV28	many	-	TGTGCCAGCAGTTTGTTGGAGGTTCCCGGGGAGCTGTTTTTT	CASSLLEVPGELFF
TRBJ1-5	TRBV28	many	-	TGTGCCAGCAGTTTAGAGTCTCCCAGCAATCAGCCCCAGCATTTT	CASSLESPSNQPQHF
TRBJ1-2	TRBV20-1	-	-	TGCAGTGCTCTTAGACCGGAGGTAAATGGCTACACCTTC	CSALRPEVNGYTF
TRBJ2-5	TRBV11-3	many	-	TGTGCCAGCAGCGCTACAGGGAGCTCCCAAGAGACCCAGTACTTC	CASSATGSSQETQYF
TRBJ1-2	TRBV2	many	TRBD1	TGTGCCAGCAGTGAAGCGCCGGACAGGGCCTACTTCTTC	CASSEAPDRAYFF
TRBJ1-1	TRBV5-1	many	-	TGCGCCAGCAGCTTTTCCCCGGAGAACACTGAAGCTTTCTTT	CASSFSPENTEAFF
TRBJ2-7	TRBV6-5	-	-	TGTGCCAGCAGTTACGATGACGCGGGCCGGCAGTACTTC	CASSYDDAGRQYF
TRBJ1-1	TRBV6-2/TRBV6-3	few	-	TGTGCCAGCAGTTATCCCGCCAGGACAGATTTGAACACTGAAGCTTTCTTT	CASSYPARTDLNTEAFF
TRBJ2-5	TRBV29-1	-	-	TGCAGCGTAAATCTTCTGGGGCGGGGAGAGACCCAGTACTTC	CSVNLLGRGETQYF
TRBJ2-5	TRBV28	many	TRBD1	TGTGCCAGCAGGGGAGACAGGGGGGGAAGGGAGACCCAGTACTTC	CASRGDRGGRETQYF
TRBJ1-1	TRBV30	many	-	TGTGCCTGGAGGGACCTGAACACTGAAGCTTTCTTT	CAWRDLNTEAFF
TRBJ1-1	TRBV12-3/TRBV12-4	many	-	TGTGCCAGCCAGACAGGTTCGAACACTGAAGCTTTCTTT	CASQTGSNTEAFF
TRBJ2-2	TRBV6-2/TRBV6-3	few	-	TGTGCCAGCAGTTACTTATCCAACACCGGGGAGCTGTTTTTT	CASSYLSNTGELFF
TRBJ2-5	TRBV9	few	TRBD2	TGTGCCAGCAGCGTAGGAGGAGCTATAGCGGGAGATGGAATAAAGACCCAGTACTTC	CASSVGGAIAGDGIKTQYF
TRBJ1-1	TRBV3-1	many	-	TGTGCCAGCAGCCAAGTGGGGGTGGGAACCACCATGAACACTGAAGCTTTCTTT	CASSQVGVGTTMNTEAFF
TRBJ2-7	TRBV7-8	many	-	TGTGCCAGCAGCCATTCTAGCGCAGGTAACTACGAGCAGTACTTC	CASSHSSAGNYEQYF
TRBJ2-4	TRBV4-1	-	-	TGCGCCAGCAGCCAAGCCCAGGCCGGCGTGGGTTTAGCCAAAAACATTCAGTACTTC	CASSQAQAGVGLAKNIQYF
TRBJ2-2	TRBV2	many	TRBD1	TGTGCCAGCAGACAGGGGGTCACCGGGGAGCTGTTTTTT	CASRQGVTGELFF
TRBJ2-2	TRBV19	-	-	TGTGCCACCCGCCTTTTGGGGGACACCGGGGAGCTGTTTTTT	CATRLLGDTGELFF
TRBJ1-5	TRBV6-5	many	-	TGTGCCAGCAGTTACTCGGCGGGGGTTGGTGAGCCCCAGCATTTT	CASSYSAGVGEPQHF
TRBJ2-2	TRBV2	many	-	TGTGCCAGCAGCGGAATGCGGGCCAGGGGCGACACCGGGGAGCTGTTTTTT	CASSGMRARGDTGELFF
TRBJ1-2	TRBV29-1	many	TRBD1	TGCAGCGTTCTAGGGGCACAGGGGGCTATATATGGCTACACCTTC	CSVLGAQGAIYGYTF
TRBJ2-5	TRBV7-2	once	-	TGTGCCAGCAGACCGGACAGTTCGGGGGGGACCCAGTACTTC	CASRPDSSGGTQYF
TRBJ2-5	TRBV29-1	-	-	TGCAGCGTTGGCTTTCAGGGGGGGGTGGAGACCCAGTACTTC	CSVGFQGGVETQYF
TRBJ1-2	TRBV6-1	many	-	TGTGCCAGTTCGCCGGGGCAGTATAAAGGCTACACCTTC	CASSPGQYKGYTF
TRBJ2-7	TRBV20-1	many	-	TGCAGTGCTACCCCCGGGTATATCTCCTACGAGCAGTACTTC	CSATPGYISYEQYF